This TCR beta chain was captured in a study of blood T cell repertoires in COVID-19. Study at large: Researchers got acute and convalescent COVID-19 samples from the United States, Italy and Spain. From T cells, B-cell-depleted T cells, or PBMCs came the material, which was cDNA or gDNA.

Original handling: Amplification from reference gene primers served as the basis for estimated nucleated cell counts. Assay used: immunoSEQ multiplex PCR; TCRdb lists only in-frame clones, some missing. The V and J calls and the clone size are those of that table, but D and trimming were determined from the DNA. The sample lists 100,000 to 150,000 clones; 84% were seen once. Unmatched junction bases numbered 4, after V lost 9 bases and J lost 0 bases. The germline CDR1 and CDR2 sequences are SEHNR and FQNEAQ (reference sequence). This CDR3 region has 14 residues. The sequence was collected from a woman aged 55-69 years with acute or convalescent COVID-19. The sequencing sample was made of peripheral blood. This chain connects TRBV7-9 to TRBJ1-5, with TRBD1 matching over 8 bases. The CDR3 bases are TGTGCCAGTGGGACAGGTTATAGCAATCAGCCCCAGCATTTT. It encodes CASGTGYSNQPQHF. The full variable domain, rest sourced from reference TRBV7-9 and TRBJ1-5, is DTGVSQNPRHKITKRGQNVTFRCDPISEHNRLYWYRQTLGQGPEFLTYFQNEAQLEKSRLLSDRFSAERPKGSFSTLEIQRTEQGDSAMYLCASGTGYSNQPQHFGDGTRLSIL.